Listed below are T cell receptor beta chains from one sample, sequenced in a study of beta chain features in type 1 diabetes. Using immunoSEQ multiplex PCR, the repertoire was profiled, and TCRdb retains in-frame clones only, with some absent. This table holds around 200,000 clones, approximately 13% found once. Source material: central memory CD4+ T cells from blood. These TCRs come from a woman aged 18 to 35 in good health. CDR3s leave out the opening cysteine and the closing phenylalanine or tryptophan. Size values are once, few and many counts, or a class for expanded clones, and some rows have none.

clone_size,v_call,cdr3_aa
few,TRBV6-1,ASSGEVGSYNEQF
few,TRBV5-1,ASSPTTGNDGYT
few,TRBV19,ASSITGNTVGYT
few,TRBV14,ASSQQTSTEAF
NA,TRBV5-1,ASTLGGTGGEEQY
NA,TRBV28,ASSLKGGSGFNEQF
few,TRBV30,AWVGDGASEQY
NA,TRBV4-1,ASSRKESGNTEAF
NA,TRBV7-2,ASSPGVAPGQETQY
few,TRBV7-8,ASSFRDRAWATNEKLF
NA,TRBV2,ASSEGQGRTGELF
few,TRBV7-4,ASSSTGGSDIQY
few,TRBV29-1,SVGQANYGYT
NA,TRBV28,ASSLGGSGLYEQY
few,TRBV5-4,ASSPGLAGVETQY
once,TRBV19,ASSSIGGNQPQH
few,TRBV27,ASSPRRDSYEQY
NA,TRBV11-2,ASSLDYSGSSYNEQF
NA,TRBV7-3,ASSLLAGRTQY
few,TRBV15,ATSRDSQGNEKLF
NA,TRBV30,AWSVGGTDTQY
NA,TRBV7-9,ASIGTGAGANVLT
NA,TRBV7-9,ASSPLQGLGEQY
NA,TRBV7-6,ASSPSQPLAAIYNEQF